A single sample is the source of the 30 T cell receptor beta chains below, sequenced in a study of blood T cell repertoires in COVID-19. TCRdb keeps only in-frame clones here, not all; method: immunoSEQ multiplex PCR. The table includes some 180,000 clones, around 84% detected once. The sequencing input was PBMCs or T cells enriched from blood (not recorded which). These receptor sequences come from a woman in her 30s who had been exposed to COVID-19.

The CDR3 here is CASSNKDMGQIHYGYTF. The CDR3 DNA reads as TGTGCCAGCAGCAATAAGGATATGGGACAGATCCACTATGGCTACACCTTC. The chain employs TRBV21-1 and TRBJ1-2; TRBD1 reflects the table's D call only, with no check against the DNA. TRBV21-1 is a known pseudogene. The CDR3 consists of 17 residues.

This chain connects TRBV19 to TRBJ1-1; D gene uncertain. V dropped 5 bases and J dropped 2 bases, with 12 bases sitting between them. CDR3 length: 14 residues. Germline V lookup: CDR1 LNHDA, CDR2 SQIVND (reference sequence). CDR3 residues: CASSPQVINTEAFF. DNA for the CDR3: TGTGCCAGTAGTCCTCAGGTGATCAACACTGAAGCTTTCTTT. The full variable domain, with the rest looked up from reference TRBV19 and TRBJ1-1, is DGGITQSPKYLFRKEGQNVTLSCEQNLNHDAMYWYRQDPGQGLRLIYYSQIVNDFQKGDIAEGYSVSREKKESFPLTVTSAQKNPTAFYLCASSPQVINTEAFFGQGTRLTVV.

The V and J genes are TRBV19 and TRBJ1-2, with 8 bases identical to TRBD1. The CDR3 sequence is 15 residues long. After removal of 5 bases from V and 4 bases from J, the junction contained 9 bases not matched to a gene. Germline values: CDR1 LNHDA, CDR2 SQIVND (reference sequence). For the CDR3, the DNA is TGTGCCAGTAGTCTCCGGACAGGGACAGGCTATGGCTACACCTTC. Its protein product is CASSLRTGTGYGYTF.

V usage is TRBV6-2 or TRBV6-3 and J usage is TRBJ2-7; tentatively, D is TRBD2 (6 bases). The CDR3 has 17 residues. Germline V CDR1 and CDR2: MNHEY, SVGEGT. Trimming left V 0 bases short and J 2 bases short, with 17 bases between. The CDR3 DNA is TGTGCCAGCAGTTACTCGAGGCCGGGACTCCTGACCTACGAGCAGTACTTC. Translated: CASSYSRPGLLTYEQYF.

The CDR3 DNA sequence: TGTGCCAGCAGCGTGGGACAGGGCAACTATGGCTACACCTTC. It specifies CASSVGQGNYGYTF. The J gene is TRBJ1-2, the V gene TRBV6-4; 9 positions agree with TRBD1. This CDR3 spans 14 amino acids. Trimming at V came to 6 bases and at J to 2 bases, leaving 4 bases not matched to a gene. Germline V lookup: CDR1 MRHNA, CDR2 SNTAGT.

This chain connects TRBV20-1 to TRBJ2-7, with D maybe TRBD1 (5 bases). The germline CDR1 and CDR2 sequences are DFQATT and SNEGSKA (reference sequence). The CDR3 sequence is 11 residues long. V was shortened by 3 bases and J by 5 bases, with 8 bases between the two germline ends. The CDR3 bases are TGCAGTGCTAGGCTAGGGGACGAGCAGTACTTC. Residues: CSARLGDEQYF.

V and J are TRBV5-4 and TRBJ2-5; a possible D gene is TRBD1 (5 bases). V was pared by 3 bases and J by 4 bases, with 16 bases between. CDR1 and CDR2 from the germline V gene are SGHNT and YYREEE (reference sequence). This CDR3 contains 15 residues. The CDR3 DNA follows: TGTGCCAGCAGCTCCCGGGCTTATGGGGCAGAGACCCAGTACTTC. This encodes CASSSRAYGAETQYF.

V usage is TRBV9 and J usage is TRBJ1-1; D gene unclear. Germline V gene sequence: CDR1 SGDLS, CDR2 YYNGEE. The CDR3 consists of 15 residues. V was pared by 0 bases and J by 2 bases, with 11 bases between. The CDR3: CASSVDPVLNTEAFF. The DNA of the CDR3 is TGTGCCAGCAGCGTAGACCCAGTATTAAACACTGAAGCTTTCTTT.

This sequence joins TRBV9 and TRBJ1-1; D is unclear. With 3 bases removed from V and 1 base from J, the gap between germline ends came to 7 bases. Germline V gene sequence: CDR1 SGDLS, CDR2 YYNGEE. CDR3 length: 13 residues. The CDR3 sequence: CASSAAANTEAFF. The CDR3 coding sequence is TGTGCCAGCAGCGCCGCGGCGAACACTGAAGCTTTCTTT.

The gene calls are TRBV4-2 and TRBJ1-1, with 9 bases that match TRBD1. The CDR3 contains 14 residues. V gave up 3 bases and J gave up 8 bases; unmatched junction bases: 7. The germline V gene has CDR1 LGHNA and CDR2 YNFKEQ. Here the CDR3 reads CASSHTTGGTEAFF. CDR3 DNA sequence: TGTGCCAGCAGCCACACGACAGGGGGGACCGAAGCTTTCTTT.

The chain joins TRBV7-2 to TRBJ2-3; D may be TRBD1 (6 bases). V lost 3 bases, J lost 1 base, and 11 bases lay in between. The germline gives CDR1 SGHTA, CDR2 FQGNSA. The CDR3 consists of 15 residues. The CDR3 DNA is TGTGCCAGCAGCTTTAGCAGGGGCGGCACAGATACGCAGTATTTT. This sequence encodes CASSFSRGGTDTQYF.

The chain recombines TRBV15 with TRBJ1-4; TRBD1 matches 10 bases. V lost 5 bases, J lost 8 bases, and 5 bases stayed unmatched. The CDR3 covers 14 residues. Per germline, CDR1 LNHNV and CDR2 YYDKDF (reference sequence). CDR3: CATSLWTGGEKLFF. CDR3 nucleotide sequence: TGTGCCACCAGCCTCTGGACAGGGGGGGAAAAACTGTTTTTT.

This rearrangement joins TRBV13 to TRBJ1-4; D gene ambiguous. Trimming stripped 3 bases from V and 4 bases from J, with 12 bases between. The CDR3 consists of 15 residues. Germline lookup yields CDR1 PRHDT and CDR2 FYEKMQ (reference sequence). The CDR3 DNA sequence: TGTGCCAGCAGCTTTACGCCTAATCGTAATGAAAAACTGTTTTTT. Its translation: CASSFTPNRNEKLFF.

The rearrangement links TRBV12-3 or TRBV12-4 to TRBJ1-3; D not resolved. Trimming removed 6 bases from V and 8 bases from J, with 14 bases in between. The CDR3 runs to 13 residues. The CDR3 DNA follows: TGTGCCAGCAGACTGGGCCTCTCTCACACCATATATTTT. Residues: CASRLGLSHTIYF.

This chain links TRBV7-3 with TRBJ2-3, with D perhaps TRBD2 (6 bases). This CDR3 region has 13 residues. Deletions cut 5 bases from V and 0 bases from J, with 6 bases between. Germline CDR1 SGHTA, CDR2 FQGTGA. CDR3: CASSGTSTDTQYF. As DNA, the CDR3 is TGTGCCAGCAGCGGGACTAGCACAGATACGCAGTATTTT. The full variable domain, with the rest looked up from reference TRBV7-3 and TRBJ2-3, is GAGVSQTPSNKVTEKGKYVELRCDPISGHTALYWYRQSLGQGPEFLIYFQGTGAADDSGLPNDRFFAVRPEGSVSTLKIQRTERGDSAVYLCASSGTSTDTQYFGPGTRLTVL.

The chain employs TRBV11-2 and TRBJ2-3; D call uncertain. Trimming shortened V by 5 bases and J by 8 bases, and 17 bases separated the two germline ends. CDR3 length equals 14 residues. Germline V CDR1 and CDR2: SGHAT, FQNNGV. CDR3 DNA sequence: TGTGCCAGCAGCCTGAATCCCCGCAGTGGTACGCAGTATTTT. Amino acid sequence: CASSLNPRSGTQYF.

The V gene is TRBV28, the J gene TRBJ1-2, with D possibly being TRBD1 (6 bases). This CDR3 is built from 13 residues. Germline CDR1 is MDHEN and CDR2 is SYDVKM. The germline V and J ends were trimmed by 7 bases and 8 bases, with 17 bases remaining between them. CDR3 sequence reads: CASIPRGIYGYTF. The CDR3 DNA reads as TGTGCCAGCATCCCCAGGGGTATTTACGGCTACACCTTC.

V gene TRBV24-1 combines with J gene TRBJ1-1; 7 nucleotides agree with TRBD1. Germline V CDR1 and CDR2: KGHDR, SFDVKD. V lost 4 bases to trimming and J lost 1 base; unmatched junction nucleotides: 8. The length of the CDR3 is 16 residues. The CDR3 DNA sequence: TGTGCCACCAGTGAGAACCCGACAGGGAAGAACACTGAAGCTTTCTTT. It is translated as CATSENPTGKNTEAFF.

The chain has TRBV29-1 and TRBJ1-2, with 7 bases aligning to TRBD1. Germline assignment: CDR1 SQVTM and CDR2 ANQGSEA. V trimming: 6 bases; J trimming: 5 bases; junction bases outside the gene matches: 3. The CDR3 loop spans 11 amino acids. CDR3 nucleotide sequence: TGCAGCGTCGGGACAGATTATGGCTACACCTTC. Translating gives CSVGTDYGYTF.

The rearrangement joins TRBV7-9 to TRBJ1-2; 8 bases are shared with TRBD1. The J segment lost 0 bases and the V segment lost 5 bases, leaving 2 bases of the junction unmatched. From germline, CDR1 is SEHNR and CDR2 FQNEAQ (reference sequence). CDR3 length: 14 amino acids. Written as DNA, the CDR3 is TGTGCCAGCAGCCAGGGACAGGCTAACTATGGCTACACCTTC. Translated, it gives CASSQGQANYGYTF.

The rearrangement uses TRBV9 and TRBJ2-3, with TRBD2 matching 14 bases. Trimming at V came to 3 bases and at J to 4 bases, leaving 4 bases not matched to a gene. The germline CDR1 and CDR2 sequences are SGDLS and YYNGEE. There are 16 residues in the CDR3. The CDR3 DNA is TGTGCCAGCAGCGAGAGACTAGCGGGGGGGCCAGATACGCAGTATTTT. Translated, it gives CASSERLAGGPDTQYF.

The J gene is TRBJ2-7, the V gene TRBV7-9; D gene uncertain. V dropped 3 bases and J dropped 2 bases, with 14 bases sitting between them. The CDR3 extends over 15 amino acids. CDR1 SEHNR and CDR2 FQNEAQ come from the germline V gene (reference sequence). In DNA form, the CDR3 reads TGTGCCAGCAGCTTGCTAGAAAACGGCCCCTACGAGCAGTACTTC. This translates into CASSLLENGPYEQYF. Complete variable domain (other parts from reference TRBV7-9 and TRBJ2-7): DTGVSQNPRHKITKRGQNVTFRCDPISEHNRLYWYRQTLGQGPEFLTYFQNEAQLEKSRLLSDRFSAERPKGSFSTLEIQRTEQGDSAMYLCASSLLENGPYEQYFGPGTRLTVT.

This rearrangement joins TRBV27 to TRBJ2-1; D uncertain. The CDR3 is made up of 13 amino acids. Trimming removed 3 bases from V and 4 bases from J, with 7 bases in between. The germline gives CDR1 MNHEY, CDR2 SMNVEV (reference sequence). The CDR3 DNA is TGTGCCAGCAGTTTTTTTCAATACAATGAGCAGTTCTTC. Protein product: CASSFFQYNEQFF.

The J gene is TRBJ1-2, the V gene TRBV6-5, with 7 bases fitting TRBD1. Germline V CDR1 and CDR2: MNHEY, SVGAGI. The CDR3 has 12 amino acids. V was clipped by 7 bases and J by 8 bases; unmatched bases: 7. The CDR3 is CASTTGARGYTF. CDR3 nucleotides: TGTGCCAGCACAACAGGGGCTCGGGGCTACACCTTC.

The chain carries TRBV27 and TRBJ1-5, with D uncertain. Germline assignment: CDR1 MNHEY and CDR2 SMNVEV (reference sequence). The V end was cut by 5 bases, the J end by 7 bases, with 12 bases between. The CDR3 is made up of 13 amino acids. The CDR3 here is CASSPWSEQPQHF. CDR3 bases: TGTGCCAGCAGTCCGTGGTCGGAGCAGCCCCAGCATTTT.

The rearrangement joins TRBV24-1 to TRBJ2-1; 12 positions agree with TRBD2. This CDR3 contains 14 residues. Per the germline V gene, CDR1 is KGHDR and CDR2 is SFDVKD. The ends lost 2 bases at V and 12 bases at J; junction bases unmatched: 4. CDR3 loop: CATSDSPGLAGQFF. The CDR3 DNA reads as TGTGCCACCAGTGATTCCCCGGGACTAGCGGGGCAGTTCTTC.

The genes are TRBV4-3 and TRBJ1-1; 10 bases match TRBD1. V was clipped by 4 bases and J by 6 bases; unmatched bases: 5. This CDR3 has 14 amino acids. Per germline, CDR1 LGHNA and CDR2 YSLEER. The CDR3 protein is CASSPGTGVAEAFF. In nucleotides, the CDR3 is TGCGCCAGCAGCCCCGGGACAGGGGTGGCTGAAGCTTTCTTT.

This chain links TRBV4-1 with TRBJ1-2, with D possibly being TRBD1 (5 bases). This CDR3 contains 14 residues. V lost 4 bases and J 8 bases, leaving 17 bases between the germline ends. CDR1 is MGHRA, CDR2 YSYEKL, per germline. CDR3 region: CASSPSRTGEGYTF. The CDR3 DNA reads TGCGCCAGCAGCCCCTCAAGGACGGGGGAAGGCTACACCTTC.

The chain recombines TRBV5-5 with TRBJ2-7, with D perhaps matching TRBD2 (6 bases). V lost 4 bases and J lost 5, with 16 bases in between. Germline V gene lookup returns CDR1 SGHKS and CDR2 YYEKEE (reference sequence). The CDR3 runs 14 residues. DNA of the CDR3: TGTGCCAGCAGCCCCCGGCCGGGGGTAAACGAGCAGTACTTC. The encoded protein is CASSPRPGVNEQYF.

This clone was observed a single time. The gene calls are TRBV9 and TRBJ1-5; TRBD1 matches 8 bases. Germline-derived CDR1 and CDR2 are SGDLS and YYNGEE. The CDR3 totals 15 residues. Germline trimming cut 3 bases from V and 6 bases from J; bases unmatched to any gene: 8. Here the CDR3 reads CASSGTGNRGQPQHF. CDR3 coding DNA: TGTGCCAGCAGCGGGACAGGGAACCGAGGTCAGCCCCAGCATTTT.